Presented here are 30 T cell receptor beta chains from one specimen sequenced in a study of control samples from healthy donors and cancer patients. Sequenced by immunoSEQ multiplex PCR; TCRdb stores in-frame clones only, minus some. The sample lists 100,000 to 150,000 clones, roughly 92% occurring once. The sample comprised blood. The receptors originated from a man between 18 and 29 years old in good health.

J is TRBJ1-1 and V is TRBV11-2; no reliable D call. The germline gives CDR1 SGHAT, CDR2 FQNNGV. The CDR3 covers 13 residues. Trimming cost V 4 bases and J 9 bases, with 15 bases left between them. This chain's CDR3 is CASSSPSGRKAFF. The DNA for the CDR3 is TGTGCCAGCAGCTCCCCCTCCGGTCGGAAAGCTTTCTTT.

V and J are TRBV7-9 and TRBJ1-1; TRBD1 matches at 7 bases. V shed 6 bases, J shed 1 base, and the junction held 8 bases outside the gene matches. From germline, CDR1 is SEHNR and CDR2 FQNEAQ (reference sequence). The CDR3 is made up of 15 amino acids. The CDR3 DNA is TGTGCCAGCAGACCGAACAGGGGCGCGAACACTGAAGCTTTCTTT. It encodes CASRPNRGANTEAFF.

The chain links TRBV5-1 to TRBJ2-3; D assignment may be TRBD1 or TRBD2 (7 bases each). This CDR3 comprises 18 residues. V lost 1 base and J lost 4, with 22 bases in between. Per germline, CDR1 SGHRS and CDR2 YFSETQ. In DNA form, the CDR3 reads TGCGCCAGCAGCTTGTTTTACAGGGGAGGGAGACATGCAGATACGCAGTATTTT. This translates into CASSLFYRGGRHADTQYF.

The chain's CDR3 is CASSLGAGVRTGELFF. CDR3 bases: TGTGCCAGCAGCTTGGGTGCGGGGGTTCGAACCGGGGAGCTGTTTTTT. The chain links TRBV5-4 to TRBJ2-2; 7 bases fit TRBD2. The ends lost 0 bases at V and 5 bases at J; junction bases unmatched: 7. CDR1 SGHNT and CDR2 YYREEE come from the germline V gene (reference sequence). CDR3 length: 16 residues.

V gene TRBV7-2 combines with J gene TRBJ2-3, with 8 bases lining up with TRBD1. Trimming at V came to 5 bases and at J to 1 base, leaving 8 bases not matched to a gene. This CDR3 is 16 amino acids long. The V gene's germline CDR1 is SGHTA and CDR2 FQGNSA. The CDR3 DNA sequence: TGTGCCAGCAGCACCCGGACAGGGTATCGCACAGATACGCAGTATTTT. This gives the protein CASSTRTGYRTDTQYF.

This chain links TRBV4-1 with TRBJ1-1; no definite D call. From germline, CDR1 is MGHRA and CDR2 YSYEKL. Deletions cut 3 bases from V and 4 bases from J, with 15 bases between. There are 15 residues in the CDR3. The CDR3 DNA sequence: TGCGCCAGCAGCCAGAGGTCTAACCTAGGCACTGAAGCTTTCTTT. It translates to CASSQRSNLGTEAFF.

The chain links TRBV6-1 to TRBJ2-2, with 15 bases fitting TRBD2. J lost 0 bases, V lost 2 bases, and 13 bases had no gene match. CDR3 size: 22 residues. The germline gives CDR1 MNHNS, CDR2 SASEGT. The CDR3 region has the DNA TGTGCCAGCAGTGAAAGGCTCTTTCGGGGACTAGCGGGGGGAACGAACACCGGGGAGCTGTTTTTT. It translates to CASSERLFRGLAGGTNTGELFF.

This rearrangement joins TRBV5-1 to TRBJ1-6; 7 positions agree with TRBD1. Germline CDR1 reads SGHRS; CDR2 reads YFSETQ. CDR3 size: 14 residues. With 4 bases clipped from V and 7 bases from J, the junction kept 5 bases outside the gene matches. CDR3: CASSPLQGNSPLHF. CDR3 nucleotide sequence: TGCGCCAGCAGCCCGCTACAGGGGAATTCACCCCTCCACTTT.

The V call is TRBV29-1, the J call TRBJ1-2; D is perhaps TRBD1 (5 bases). The germline V gene encodes CDR1 SQVTM and CDR2 ANQGSEA. The CDR3 is made up of 11 amino acids. V was clipped by 2 bases and J by 6 bases, with 7 bases between them. The CDR3, as DNA: TGCAGCGTTGAACGGGGGGATGGCTACACCTTC. Protein sequence: CSVERGDGYTF.

V usage is TRBV6-1 and J usage is TRBJ2-1; 13 nucleotides line up with TRBD2. J was trimmed by 3 bases and V by 3 bases; bases with no gene match: 2. Germline V gives CDR1 MNHNS, CDR2 SASEGT. This CDR3 contains 16 residues. The CDR3 DNA reads as TGTGCCAGCAGTGACTGGACTAGCGGGGGCTACAATGAGCAGTTCTTC. Protein product: CASSDWTSGGYNEQFF.

The CDR3 DNA reads as TGTGCCAGCAGCCAAGACATCTCTACTGGAAACACCATATATTTT. Residues: CASSQDISTGNTIYF. This chain uses TRBV4-2 with TRBJ1-3; D is ambiguous. CDR3 size: 15 residues. The germline gives CDR1 LGHNA, CDR2 YNFKEQ. V lost 0 bases to trimming and J lost 2 bases, with 8 bases between them.

V and J are TRBV7-9 and TRBJ2-3; tentative D call: TRBD2 (5 bases). Per germline, CDR1 SEHNR and CDR2 FQNEAQ (reference sequence). This CDR3 spans 13 amino acids. V was cut by 6 bases and J by 6 bases, with 13 bases left in between. As DNA, the CDR3 is TGTGCCAGCAGGGCTGGAGGTACGGATACGCAGTATTTT. The encoded protein is CASRAGGTDTQYF.

V is TRBV11-3 and J is TRBJ1-6, with D tentatively TRBD1 (5 bases). V was pared by 2 bases and J by 4 bases, with 9 bases between. Per germline, CDR1 SGHNT and CDR2 YENEEA. CDR3 size: 15 residues. The CDR3 is CASSLSRDYNSPLHF. DNA of the CDR3: TGTGCCAGCAGCTTAAGCAGGGATTATAATTCACCCCTCCACTTT. The full variable domain, rest sourced from reference TRBV11-3 and TRBJ1-6, is EAGVVQSPRYKIIEKKQPVAFWCNPISGHNTLYWYLQNLGQGPELLIRYENEEAVDDSQLPKDRFSAERLKGVDSTLKIQPAELGDSAVYLCASSLSRDYNSPLHFGNGTRLTVT.

This clone was picked up one time. The chain uses TRBV11-2 and TRBJ2-5, with D perhaps TRBD2 (5 bases). Trimming took off 6 bases at V and 4 bases at J, with 18 bases between the two ends. The CDR3 loop spans 15 amino acids. Per germline, CDR1 SGHAT and CDR2 FQNNGV. CDR3 amino acids: CASSPLPGSRETQYF. The CDR3 DNA reads TGTGCCAGCAGTCCATTGCCGGGGTCGAGAGAGACCCAGTACTTC. The full variable domain, with the rest looked up from reference TRBV11-2 and TRBJ2-5, is EAGVAQSPRYKIIEKRQSVAFWCNPISGHATLYWYQQILGQGPKLLIQFQNNGVVDDSQLPKDRFSAERLKGVDSTLKIQPAKLEDSAVYLCASSPLPGSRETQYFGPGTRLLVL.

This clone rates as medium-sized. CDR3 nucleotide sequence: TGTGCCATTCGGACAGGGGAGGACAATGAGCAGTTCTTC. Residues: CAIRTGEDNEQFF. The V call is TRBV10-3, the J call TRBJ2-1, with 9 bases lining up with TRBD1. Germline V gives CDR1 ENHRY, CDR2 SYGVKD. The CDR3 spans 13 residues. Trimming cost V 9 bases and J 5 bases; bases outside gene matches: 5.

The V and J genes are TRBV20-1 and TRBJ2-7; D remains unclear. V gave up 2 bases and J gave up 7 bases, with 9 bases separating them. Germline CDR1 is DFQATT and CDR2 is SNEGSKA (reference sequence). The CDR3 extends over 11 amino acids. CDR3 nucleotides: TGCAGTGCTAGATGGCTGATGGAGCAGTACTTC. Translating gives CSARWLMEQYF.

The rearrangement uses TRBV3-1 (or the pseudogene TRBV3-2) and TRBJ2-3, with TRBD2 matching over 7 bases. Germline V CDR1 and CDR2: LGHDT, YNNKEL (reference sequence). The ends lost 4 bases at V and 2 bases at J; junction bases unmatched: 12. The CDR3 sequence is 17 residues long. The CDR3: CASSRNPGLGATDTQYF. DNA of the CDR3: TGTGCCAGCAGCCGAAACCCCGGACTAGGGGCCACAGATACGCAGTATTTT.

The chain is built from TRBV11-3 and TRBJ1-3; D gene ambiguous. The V gene lost 5 bases and the J gene lost 5 bases, with 10 bases spanning the gap. The germline CDR1 and CDR2 sequences are SGHNT and YENEEA. The CDR3 has 13 residues. The CDR3 bases are TGTGCCAGCAGCCTTTCTCATAGAAACACCATATATTTT. Translation gives CASSLSHRNTIYF.

The V and J genes are TRBV5-1 and TRBJ2-7; 8 bases are shared with TRBD1. Per the germline V gene, CDR1 is SGHRS and CDR2 is YFSETQ. The CDR3 is made up of 15 amino acids. The V segment lost 0 bases and the J segment 7 bases; nucleotides outside the gene matches: 9. CDR3 in amino acids: CASSLGVETGDEQYF. The CDR3 bases are TGCGCCAGCAGCTTGGGGGTTGAGACAGGGGATGAGCAGTACTTC.

The rearrangement joins TRBV11-3 to TRBJ1-1, with D perhaps matching TRBD1 (5 bases). Deletions cut 5 bases from V and 8 bases from J, with 15 bases between. The CDR3 runs to 13 residues. The V gene's germline CDR1 is SGHNT and CDR2 YENEEA. DNA of the CDR3: TGTGCCAGCAGCCTAGGACATGGACAAGAAGCTTTCTTT. It yields the protein CASSLGHGQEAFF.

The V and J genes are TRBV5-4 and TRBJ2-7; D gene unclear. Germline-derived CDR1 and CDR2 are SGHNT and YYREEE (reference sequence). The CDR3 length is 15 residues. V was pared by 2 bases and J by 5 bases, with 17 bases between. The CDR3 spells CASSFDAGRGNEQYF. CDR3 nucleotides: TGTGCCAGCAGCTTTGACGCCGGAAGAGGCAACGAGCAGTACTTC.

CDR3 in amino acids: CASSEPPLTEAFF. The CDR3 DNA sequence: TGTGCCAGCAGTGAACCCCCCCTGACTGAAGCTTTCTTT. The chain combines TRBV6-1 with TRBJ1-1; D is undetermined. Germline V gives CDR1 MNHNS, CDR2 SASEGT. The CDR3 loop spans 13 amino acids. Trimming left V 2 bases short and J 5 bases short, with 9 bases between.

This clone was seen once. The CDR3 loop reads CASSLIRVPTEAFF. DNA of the CDR3: TGTGCCAGCAGCTTAATCAGGGTTCCCACTGAAGCTTTCTTT. The genes are TRBV11-2 and TRBJ1-1; possible D gene TRBD1, 5 bases. The germline CDR1 and CDR2 sequences are SGHAT and FQNNGV. The CDR3 is 14 amino acids. V was trimmed by 2 bases and J by 4 bases, leaving 11 bases between them.

V gene TRBV30 combines with J gene TRBJ2-7; maybe TRBD1 (6 bases). The CDR3 length is 13 residues. Per germline, CDR1 GTSNPN and CDR2 SVGIG (reference sequence). V lost 4 bases to trimming and J lost 2 bases, with 12 bases between them. CDR3: CAWNVDSPYEQYF. As DNA, the CDR3 is TGTGCCTGGAATGTGGACAGCCCCTACGAGCAGTACTTC.

V and J are TRBV15 and TRBJ2-7, with unresolved D. Trimming took off 4 bases at V and 3 bases at J, with 10 bases between the two ends. The CDR3 sequence is 13 residues long. Looked up from germline, CDR1 is LNHNV and CDR2 is YYDKDF (reference sequence). CDR3 DNA sequence: TGTGCCACCAGCATCGGGCGAGACTACGAGCAGTACTTC. Encoded protein: CATSIGRDYEQYF. Drawing the rest from reference TRBV15 and TRBJ2-7, the complete variable domain is DAMVIQNPRYQVTQFGKPVTLSCSQTLNHNVMYWYQQKSSQAPKLLFHYYDKDFNNEADTPDNFQSRRPNTSFCFLDIRSPGLGDTAMYLCATSIGRDYEQYFGPGTRLTVT.

The chain carries TRBV2 and TRBJ1-1; D unclear. This CDR3 comprises 14 residues. Trimming removed 6 bases at V and 0 bases at J, with 11 bases between. Looked up from germline, CDR1 is SNHLY and CDR2 is FYNNEI. The CDR3 region is CASRDLNMNTEAFF. The CDR3 region has the DNA TGTGCCAGCAGGGACCTCAACATGAACACTGAAGCTTTCTTT.

This rearrangement joins TRBV10-1 to TRBJ1-6, with 7 bases matching TRBD1. Germline assignment: CDR1 WNHNN and CDR2 SYGVQD (reference sequence). The ends lost 0 bases at V and 7 bases at J; junction bases unmatched: 12. This CDR3 is built from 18 residues. The CDR3 region has the DNA TGCGCCAGCAGTGAGTCGCAGAACAGGGGAGGGGCCAATTCACCCCTCCACTTT. This gives the protein CASSESQNRGGANSPLHF.

The chain is built from TRBV7-9 and TRBJ1-2; D is perhaps TRBD1 (6 bases). Trimming stripped 6 bases from V and 2 bases from J, with 10 bases between. Germline-derived CDR1 and CDR2 are SEHNR and FQNEAQ (reference sequence). The CDR3 is made up of 13 amino acids. The CDR3 is CASRHRENYGYTF. For the CDR3, the DNA is TGTGCCAGCAGACACAGGGAGAACTATGGCTACACCTTC.

This clone occurred once. This chain connects TRBV13 to TRBJ2-5; 10 bases are a match to TRBD2. The germline CDR1 and CDR2 sequences are PRHDT and FYEKMQ (reference sequence). This CDR3 has 16 residues. J gave up 2 bases and V 5 bases, and 8 bases lay outside the gene matches. CDR3 residues: CASSPRASGGQETQYF. CDR3 in DNA: TGTGCCAGCAGCCCCCGGGCTAGCGGGGGTCAAGAGACCCAGTACTTC.

The table lists this clone with a count of one. V is TRBV7-2 and J is TRBJ1-5; 7 bases line up with TRBD1. V lost 4 bases, J lost 4 bases, and 10 bases stayed unmatched. There are 16 residues in the CDR3. Germline lookup yields CDR1 SGHTA and CDR2 FQGNSA. The CDR3 region is CASSSGTDPSNQPQHF. The CDR3 nucleotides are TGTGCCAGCAGCTCGGGGACAGATCCATCTAATCAGCCCCAGCATTTT.